What follows are 20 T cell receptor beta chains derived from one specimen sequenced in a study of response to subunit inactivated influenza vaccine. TCRdb reprocessed the RT-PCR reads with MiXCR, giving one entry per CDR3 protein. The sample holds approximately 500,000 distinct CDR3 sequences, approximately 13% seen once. Sequenced material: PBMCs from blood, taken roughly 47 days after vaccination. The origin of the receptors is a man aged 45-60 years who received an inactivated influenza vaccine.

The DNA for the CDR3 is TGTGCCAGCAGACCCCGGACAGGGGGCTTCAACGAGCAGTACTTC. This encodes CASRPRTGGFNEQYF. The chain is built from TRBV28 and TRBJ2-7; the match to TRBD1 covers 11 bases. Germline V CDR1 and CDR2: MDHEN, SYDVKM. V gave up 6 bases and J gave up 5 bases; unmatched junction bases: 9. The CDR3 is 15 amino acids.

This clonotype was detected ten times or more. The V gene is TRBV11-2, the J gene TRBJ2-7; 7 bases fit TRBD1. Trimming took 3 bases from V and 5 from J; bases not matched to a gene: 13. The CDR3 length is 16 residues. Looked up from germline, CDR1 is SGHAT and CDR2 is FQNNGV. As DNA, the CDR3 is TGTGCCAGCAGCTTCCCTCACAGGGGATCGATCCACGAGCAGTACTTC. This translates into CASSFPHRGSIHEQYF.

There are many counts of this clonotype. This chain connects TRBV6-4 to TRBJ2-1; D might be TRBD1 (5 bases). CDR3 length: 14 amino acids. Germline loops: CDR1 MRHNA, CDR2 SNTAGT. V was pared by 6 bases and J by 6 bases, with 15 bases between. Here the CDR3 DNA reads TGTGCCAGCAGCTCAGGGCTAGTAGGCAATGAGCAGTTCTTC. Residues: CASSSGLVGNEQFF.

This clonotype has ten or more counts. V is TRBV5-6 and J is TRBJ1-1; D is undetermined. V gave up 3 bases and J gave up 4 bases, with 19 bases separating them. CDR1 is SGHDT and CDR2 is YYEEEE in the germline V gene. CDR3 length: 16 amino acids. CDR3 DNA sequence: TGTGCCAGCAGCTCCATGCGGAGGGAACATGGCACTGAAGCTTTCTTT. Translation gives CASSSMRREHGTEAFF.

This clonotype has ten or more counts. The chain has TRBV3-1 and TRBJ2-7; D unclear. Looked up from germline, CDR1 is LGHDT and CDR2 is YNNKEL (reference sequence). This CDR3 comprises 13 residues. The V gene lost 3 bases and the J gene lost 2 bases, with 8 bases spanning the gap. CDR3 coding DNA: TGTGCCAGCAGCCATGTAGGAACCTACGAGCAGTACTTC. Translating gives CASSHVGTYEQYF.

The chain joins TRBV20-1 to TRBJ2-7; D gene ambiguous. CDR3 length: 14 residues. The ends were cut back, 6 bases at V and 6 bases at J, with 21 bases in the middle. Germline values: CDR1 DFQATT, CDR2 SNEGSKA (reference sequence). The CDR3 is CSAPKGNGPLEQYF. The DNA of the CDR3 is TGCAGTGCCCCCAAGGGAAACGGGCCTCTCGAGCAGTACTTC.

The chain carries TRBV11-2 and TRBJ1-2; the D gene is possibly TRBD1 (5 bases). Germline CDR1 and CDR2: SGHAT and FQNNGV. With 4 bases removed from V and 3 bases from J, the gap between germline ends came to 30 bases. CDR3 length: 20 residues. CDR3 DNA sequence: TGTGCCAGCAGCTCGTCCCCCCGAAAAGGGGATCCTGGGCGGTACTATGGCTACACCTTC. Encoded protein: CASSSSPRKGDPGRYYGYTF. Complete variable domain (other parts from reference TRBV11-2 and TRBJ1-2): EAGVAQSPRYKIIEKRQSVAFWCNPISGHATLYWYQQILGQGPKLLIQFQNNGVVDDSQLPKDRFSAERLKGVDSTLKIQPAKLEDSAVYLCASSSSPRKGDPGRYYGYTFGSGTRLTVV.

The chain uses TRBV5-6 and TRBJ2-1; 11 nucleotides align to TRBD2. This CDR3 has 16 amino acids. V lost 2 bases, J lost 2 bases, and 3 bases stayed unmatched. Germline V gene lookup returns CDR1 SGHDT and CDR2 YYEEEE. The CDR3 nucleotides are TGTGCCAGCAGCTTTTTGACTAGCGGGACCTACAATGAGCAGTTCTTC. It codes for CASSFLTSGTYNEQFF. The entire variable domain, with the rest obtained from reference TRBV5-6 and TRBJ2-1, is as follows: DAGVTQSPTHLIKTRGQQVTLRCSPKSGHDTVSWYQQALGQGPQFIFQYYEEEERQRGNFPDRFSGHQFPNYSSELNVNALLLGDSALYLCASSFLTSGTYNEQFFGPGTRLTVL.

V and J are TRBV28 and TRBJ2-5; D could derive from TRBD1 or TRBD2 (5 bases each). Trimming stripped 2 bases from V and 4 bases from J, with 14 bases between. The CDR3 is 15 residues long. Germline values: CDR1 MDHEN, CDR2 SYDVKM. The chain's CDR3 is CASSLRGPPRETQYF. DNA of the CDR3: TGTGCCAGCAGTTTAAGGGGACCCCCTCGAGAGACCCAGTACTTC. Drawing the rest from reference TRBV28 and TRBJ2-5, the complete variable domain is DVKVTQSSRYLVKRTGEKVFLECVQDMDHENMFWYRQDPGLGLRLIYFSYDVKMKEKGDIPEGYSVSREKKERFSLILESASTNQTSMYLCASSLRGPPRETQYFGPGTRLLVL.

In this sample, this clonotype turned up a few times. The J gene is TRBJ1-5, the V gene TRBV10-2; maybe TRBD1 (5 bases). The CDR3 is 15 amino acids. Germline assignment: CDR1 WSHSY and CDR2 SAAADI. V was pared by 8 bases and J by 3 bases, with 17 bases between. The CDR3 reads CASGLGLGDNQPQHF. The CDR3 coding sequence is TGCGCCAGCGGACTTGGGTTGGGGGACAATCAGCCCCAGCATTTT.

This clonotype was found a few times. This chain uses TRBV20-1 with TRBJ2-5; D is undetermined. Germline lookup yields CDR1 DFQATT and CDR2 SNEGSKA (reference sequence). This CDR3 spans 14 amino acids. Deletions cut 2 bases from V and 0 bases from J, with 10 bases between. The DNA of the CDR3 is TGCAGTGCTAGACGATCGCACAACCAAGAGACCCAGTACTTC. It yields the protein CSARRSHNQETQYF.

The genes are TRBV4-1 and TRBJ2-2; TRBD1 aligns across 9 bases. The V segment lost 3 bases and the J segment 0 bases; nucleotides outside the gene matches: 11. Germline CDR1 is MGHRA and CDR2 is YSYEKL. The CDR3 covers 19 residues. DNA for the CDR3: TGCGCCAGCAGCCAGTACAGGGGGCGACCTACAGCGAACACCGGGGAGCTGTTTTTT. Its protein product is CASSQYRGRPTANTGELFF.

This clonotype was recorded a few times. The chain carries TRBV20-1 and TRBJ2-5, with 15 bases aligning to TRBD2. The CDR3 is made up of 16 amino acids. V was clipped by 3 bases and J by 4 bases; unmatched bases: 6. Germline CDR1 is DFQATT and CDR2 is SNEGSKA (reference sequence). The CDR3, as DNA: TGCAGTGCTAGTGGACTAGCGGGAGGGCCTAGAGAGACCCAGTACTTC. Protein: CSASGLAGGPRETQYF.

The chain is built from TRBV11-1 and TRBJ2-6, with TRBD1 identical over 9 bases. CDR3 size: 19 residues. Germline CDR1 SGHAT, CDR2 FQDESV (reference sequence). J was trimmed by 12 bases and V by 1 base; bases with no gene match: 19. CDR3 in amino acids: CASSLGVSRAGQGLFVLTF. In nucleotides, the CDR3 is TGTGCCAGCAGCTTAGGAGTGAGTCGTGCGGGACAGGGCTTGTTCGTCCTGACTTTC.

V usage is TRBV7-2 and J usage is TRBJ2-1; no clear D gene. This CDR3 comprises 14 residues. Germline loops: CDR1 SGHTA, CDR2 FQGNSA. V lost 1 base and J 3 bases, leaving 7 bases between the germline ends. The CDR3 DNA sequence: TGTGCCAGCAGCTTAGAGAAGGGCTACAATGAGCAGTTCTTC. Its translation: CASSLEKGYNEQFF.

The genes are TRBV10-3 and TRBJ1-2; D not resolved. With 4 bases removed from V and 0 bases from J, the gap between germline ends came to 9 bases. The CDR3 length is 14 residues. The germline CDR1 and CDR2 sequences are ENHRY and SYGVKD. DNA for the CDR3: TGTGCCATCAGTGGAAAGGATTCTAACTATGGCTACACCTTC. Encoded protein: CAISGKDSNYGYTF.

This chain uses TRBV3-1 with TRBJ2-7; weak D call: TRBD1 (6 bases). Trimming left V 1 base short and J 9 bases short, with 13 bases between. The CDR3 runs 13 residues. CDR1 is LGHDT, CDR2 YNNKEL, per germline (reference sequence). The CDR3 sequence: CASSQARGLGQYF. The CDR3 bases are TGTGCCAGCAGCCAAGCCAGGGGCCTGGGGCAGTACTTC.

The chain couples TRBV20-1 to TRBJ2-1; a weak D match, TRBD1 (8 bases). Trimming took off 6 bases at V and 8 bases at J, with 20 bases between the two ends. The CDR3 is 14 residues long. CDR1 DFQATT and CDR2 SNEGSKA come from the germline V gene (reference sequence). In DNA form, the CDR3 reads TGCAGTGCACAGGGGGGAGGGCCCGGGGATGAGCAGTTCTTC. Its translation is CSAQGGGPGDEQFF.

Ten or more counts support this clonotype. This sequence joins TRBV13 and TRBJ1-2, with TRBD1 matching over 8 bases. With V trimmed by 5 bases and J by 8 bases, 10 bases remained unmatched. The V gene's germline CDR1 is PRHDT and CDR2 FYEKMQ (reference sequence). The CDR3 length is 14 residues. The CDR3 DNA reads TGTGCCAGCAGCACCACAGGGGGATCTGGGGGCTACACCTTC. Translated: CASSTTGGSGGYTF.

This clonotype was seen at least ten times. The chain carries TRBV2 and TRBJ1-5; the match to TRBD1 covers 7 bases. Per the germline V gene, CDR1 is SNHLY and CDR2 is FYNNEI. V lost 8 bases, J lost 3 bases, and 7 bases stayed unmatched. The CDR3 is 14 residues long. The CDR3 bases are TGTGCCAGCCGGTCAGGGGGTTACAATCAGCCCCAGCATTTT. Translating it yields CASRSGGYNQPQHF.